The rows below give T cell receptor beta chains drawn from one sample of a study of shared clonotypes between healthy human individuals. Using immunoSEQ multiplex PCR, the repertoire was profiled, and TCRdb retains in-frame clones only, with some absent. The sample yields about 2 million clones, about 95% seen once. The sequencing input was naive CD4+ T cells sorted from blood. These receptors all come from a man aged 18-30 years in good health. Both conserved end residues are part of each CDR3. Fields, in order: D gene, V gene, clone size, J gene, CDR3 DNA, CDR3 protein. The D gene is left open where the match is weak. Not every row has a clone size; where given, it reads once, few, many or a size class.

.	TRBV7-9	.	TRBJ1-2	TGTGCCAGCAGCTTAACTATGGGATTCGGCTACACCTTC	CASSLTMGFGYTF
.	TRBV9	.	TRBJ2-1	TGTGCCAGCAGCGTAGCCCACTACAATGAGCAGTTCTTC	CASSVAHYNEQFF
TRBD1	TRBV10-3	once	TRBJ1-2	TGTGCCATCAGTGTATCCGACAGGGGATGGTATGGCTACACCTTC	CAISVSDRGWYGYTF
.	TRBV5-8	.	TRBJ2-2	TGTGCCAGCAGCCTGCCCTGGATCGCCGGGGAGCTGTTTTTT	CASSLPWIAGELFF
.	TRBV12-5	once	TRBJ2-5	TGTGCTAGTGGTTTCTCTGAGACCCAGTACTTC	CASGFSETQYF
.	TRBV14	.	TRBJ2-7	TGTGCCAGCAGCCAAGATCTTAGAGGATACGAGCAGTACTTC	CASSQDLRGYEQYF
.	TRBV10-3	.	TRBJ1-2	TGTGCCATCAGCCTGAGGGTTAACTATGGCTACACCTTC	CAISLRVNYGYTF
TRBD1	TRBV5-1	.	TRBJ2-3	TGCGCCAGCAGCTTTGGGGACAGGGAGGCAGATACGCAGTATTTT	CASSFGDREADTQYF
TRBD1	TRBV28	.	TRBJ1-2	TGTGCCAGCAACCTGGACAGGTTTGGCTATGGCTACACCTTC	CASNLDRFGYGYTF
.	TRBV18	.	TRBJ2-2	TGTGCCAGCTCACCACGGAATCCCGACGGGGAGCTGTTTTTT	CASSPRNPDGELFF
.	TRBV7-2	.	TRBJ1-2	TGTGCCAGCAGCGCAGGACAGCCTGGATATGGCTACACCTTC	CASSAGQPGYGYTF
TRBD1	TRBV2	.	TRBJ1-2	TGTGCCAGCAGATCACAGGGGGGGTATGGCTACACCTTC	CASRSQGGYGYTF
TRBD1	TRBV28	.	TRBJ1-5	TGTGCCAGCACCGATCCGACAGGGGGCCGTAATCAGCCCCAGCATTTT	CASTDPTGGRNQPQHF
.	TRBV7-2	.	TRBJ1-1	TGTGCCAGCAGCTCGTACAGGGACACTGAAGCTTTCTTT	CASSSYRDTEAFF
.	TRBV5-1	.	TRBJ1-5	TGCGCCAGCAGCTTGGGGGACCATAATCAGCCCCAGCATTTT	CASSLGDHNQPQHF